One T cell receptor beta chain is described in this entry. Its matching antigen is unknown. This same CDR3 is encoded by further DNA sequences in the sample. Those with alopecia areata gave lesional scalp punch biopsies and peripheral blood. cDNA serving as the sequencing template came from extracted, reverse transcribed RNA. The data were produced by immunoSEQ multiplex PCR, yet TCRdb's version contains in-frame clones alone and is incomplete. The sample carries around 120,000 clones, roughly two fifths recorded once. This record belongs to a study of CD8+ T cells in alopecia areata. In the study overall: Tofacitinib therapy lasting 6 to 18 months was followed by 6 months off drug.

Regarding the study as a whole: Normal scalp showed lower clonality than lesional scalp, especially alopecia totalis/universalis.

Germline V gene data show CDR1 as SGHTA and CDR2 as FQGNSA. The V end lost 5 bases, the J end lost 5 bases, and 6 bases lay between the germline ends. The CDR3 extends over 11 amino acids. V usage is TRBV7-2 and J usage is TRBJ2-5; no clear D. Sequenced sample: CD4+ T cells sorted from blood. The receptor was derived from a human donor with alopecia areata. Written as DNA, the CDR3 is TGTGCCAGCAGCCCCCGGGAGACCCAGTACTTC. Translation: CASSPRETQYF.